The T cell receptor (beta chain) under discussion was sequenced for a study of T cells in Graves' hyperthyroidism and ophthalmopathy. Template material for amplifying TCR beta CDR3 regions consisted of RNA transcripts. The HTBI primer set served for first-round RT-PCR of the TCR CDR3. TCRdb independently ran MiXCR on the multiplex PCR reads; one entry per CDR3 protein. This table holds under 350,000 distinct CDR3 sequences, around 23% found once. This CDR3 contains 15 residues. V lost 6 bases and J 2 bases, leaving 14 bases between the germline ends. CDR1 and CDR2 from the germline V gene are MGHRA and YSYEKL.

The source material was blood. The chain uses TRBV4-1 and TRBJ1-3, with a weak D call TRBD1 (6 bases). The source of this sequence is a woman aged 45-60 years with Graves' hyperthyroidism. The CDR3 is CASSYQGSTGNTIYF. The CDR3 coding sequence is TGCGCCAGCAGTTATCAGGGGTCGACTGGAAACACCATATATTTT.